This T cell receptor (beta chain) is from a study of T cells after yellow fever vaccination. Study overall: Fractions containing few cells were prepared with SMART-Seq v4 Ultra Low Input.

Whole-study results and caveats: Though weaker, the secondary response peaked faster, on day 5 versus 15.

On this clonotype itself: Its antigen is not known.

CDR1 SQVTM and CDR2 ANQGSEA come from the germline V gene. This CDR3 is built from 12 residues. The V and J ends lost 4 bases and 5 bases respectively, with 11 bases between them. TCRdb reanalysed the 5' RACE reads using MiXCR and keeps one entry per CDR3 protein. The table has some 130,000 distinct CDR3 sequences, 6.6% seen once. The sequence derives from a man aged 25-45 years who received the YFV17D yellow fever vaccine. The sample was CD4+ T cells sorted from PBMCs, taken 10 days after the yellow fever booster vaccination. The chain joins TRBV29-1 to TRBJ2-5; D remains unclear. This chain's CDR3 is CSVGRLSETQYF. CDR3 bases: TGCAGCGTTGGTAGGCTGTCCGAGACCCAGTACTTC.